The source of this T cell receptor beta chain is a study of cytomegalovirus exposure and HLA in healthy donors. 60 Vbeta and 13 Jbeta primers were used in PCR. Assay: immunoSEQ multiplex PCR; the TCRdb copy retains only in-frame clones and omits some. This sample has approximately 210,000 clones, with nearly 80% found just once. This CDR3 contains 16 residues. Germline V lookup: CDR1 LNHNV, CDR2 YYDKDF (reference sequence). After removal of 9 bases from V and 0 bases from J, the junction contained 10 bases not matched to a gene. The sequencing input was PBMCs. The chain has TRBV15 and TRBJ1-1; 10 bases are a match to TRBD1. The sequence came from a male donor in good health and CMV-seronegative. The CDR3 sequence: CATKGGTGVMNTEAFF. CDR3 sequence (DNA): TGTGCCACGAAGGGGGGGACAGGGGTCATGAACACTGAAGCTTTCTTT.